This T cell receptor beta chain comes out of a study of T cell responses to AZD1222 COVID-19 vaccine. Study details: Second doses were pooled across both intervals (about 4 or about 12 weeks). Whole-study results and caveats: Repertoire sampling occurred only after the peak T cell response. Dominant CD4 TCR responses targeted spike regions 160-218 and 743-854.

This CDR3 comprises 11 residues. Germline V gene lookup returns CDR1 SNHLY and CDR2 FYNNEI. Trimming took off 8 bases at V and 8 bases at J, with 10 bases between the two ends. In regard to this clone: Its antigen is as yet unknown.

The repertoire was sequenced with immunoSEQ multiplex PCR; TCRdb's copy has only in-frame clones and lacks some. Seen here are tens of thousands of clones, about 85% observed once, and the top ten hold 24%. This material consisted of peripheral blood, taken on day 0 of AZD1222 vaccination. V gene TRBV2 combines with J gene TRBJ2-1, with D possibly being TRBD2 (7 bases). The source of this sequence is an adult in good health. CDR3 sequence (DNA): TGTGCCAGCGGGGGGGCATATGAGCAGTTCTTC. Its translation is CASGGAYEQFF.